These T cell receptor beta chains were read from a single sample in a study of blood T cell repertoires in COVID-19. TCRdb's copy holds only in-frame clones and misses some; the assay was immunoSEQ multiplex PCR. The sample records 250,000 to 300,000 clones, roughly 85% being singletons. The source material was PBMCs or T cells enriched from blood (not recorded which). These receptors all stem from a middle-aged man who had been exposed to COVID-19. The CDR3 runs from the conserved cysteine through the conserved F or W. D genes are given only for firm matches. Some rows have no size entry. The others give once, few or many, or a class for an expanded clone.

v_gene: TRBV6-6; j_gene: TRBJ2-7; abundance: .; d_gene: TRBD2; CDR3nt: TGTGCCAGCAGCCCGATAGCGGGAGGTGTCGAGCAGTACTTC; CDR3aa: CASSPIAGGVEQYF
v_gene: TRBV5-1; j_gene: TRBJ2-2; abundance: .; d_gene: .; CDR3nt: TGCGCCAGCCACTCCACCTGGGGCCGAGAGGGGGAGCTGTTTTTT; CDR3aa: CASHSTWGREGELFF
v_gene: TRBV7-8; j_gene: TRBJ1-2; abundance: .; d_gene: .; CDR3nt: TGTGCCAGCAGCTTAGCCGGCAGGGTTATCGGTGGCTACACCTTC; CDR3aa: CASSLAGRVIGGYTF
v_gene: TRBV19; j_gene: TRBJ1-5; abundance: few; d_gene: .; CDR3nt: TGTGCCAGTAGTATAATCGGGGGATATCAGCCCCAGCATTTT; CDR3aa: CASSIIGGYQPQHF
v_gene: TRBV11-2; j_gene: TRBJ1-5; abundance: few; d_gene: .; CDR3nt: TGTGCCAGCAGCTTCGGAGGGGCCGGCAATCAGCCCCAGCATTTT; CDR3aa: CASSFGGAGNQPQHF
v_gene: TRBV4-2; j_gene: TRBJ2-6; abundance: few; d_gene: .; CDR3nt: TGTGCCAGCAGCCAAGATCCGACTATAAACTCTGGGGCCAACGTCCTGACTTTC; CDR3aa: CASSQDPTINSGANVLTF
v_gene: TRBV5-6; j_gene: TRBJ1-5; abundance: .; d_gene: .; CDR3nt: TGTGCCAGCAGCCTACAGGGAAACGGGCTTCAGCCCCAGCATTTT; CDR3aa: CASSLQGNGLQPQHF
v_gene: TRBV12-5; j_gene: TRBJ2-1; abundance: .; d_gene: TRBD2; CDR3nt: TGTGCTAGTGGTTTTGCTCCACCGGGACTAGCGGCTTACAATGAGCAGTTCTTC; CDR3aa: CASGFAPPGLAAYNEQFF
v_gene: TRBV30; j_gene: TRBJ1-3; abundance: .; d_gene: TRBD1; CDR3nt: TGTGCCGCTACACAGGGGGCTTCTGGAAACACCATATATTTT; CDR3aa: CAATQGASGNTIYF
v_gene: TRBV19; j_gene: TRBJ1-5; abundance: .; d_gene: .; CDR3nt: TGTGCCAGTAGTAGCGGGGTAGGCAATCAGCCCCAGCATTTT; CDR3aa: CASSSGVGNQPQHF
v_gene: TRBV7-3; j_gene: TRBJ2-3; abundance: few; d_gene: TRBD2; CDR3nt: TGTGCCAGCAGCTTAAGGGCTAGCGGGAGAGCAGATACGCAGTATTTT; CDR3aa: CASSLRASGRADTQYF
v_gene: TRBV30; j_gene: TRBJ2-3; abundance: few; d_gene: TRBD1; CDR3nt: TGTGCCTGGGGGGACCGGGTAGACAGGGCTCGTCGAGGAGATACGCAGTATTTT; CDR3aa: CAWGDRVDRARRGDTQYF
v_gene: TRBV10-1; j_gene: TRBJ1-1; abundance: .; d_gene: TRBD1; CDR3nt: TGCGCCAGCAGTGCCGGGACAGGGGGAAACACTGAAGCTTTCTTT; CDR3aa: CASSAGTGGNTEAFF
v_gene: TRBV19; j_gene: TRBJ1-5; abundance: .; d_gene: .; CDR3nt: TGTGCCGTCCGAGGGGGAAGCAATCAGCCCCAGCATTTT; CDR3aa: CAVRGGSNQPQHF
v_gene: TRBV7-6; j_gene: TRBJ2-4; abundance: .; d_gene: TRBD1; CDR3nt: TGTGCCAGCAGCTTTCCCGGGACAGGGGGAAACATTCAGTACTTC; CDR3aa: CASSFPGTGGNIQYF
v_gene: TRBV25-1; j_gene: TRBJ2-1; abundance: once; d_gene: .; CDR3nt: TGTGCCAGCAGTGCAGGATTGTGGGTGTTGAATGAGCAGTTCTTC; CDR3aa: CASSAGLWVLNEQFF
v_gene: TRBV14; j_gene: TRBJ2-2; abundance: .; d_gene: .; CDR3nt: TGTGCCAGCAGCCAAGTCTTCCCCGGGGAGCTGTTTTTT; CDR3aa: CASSQVFPGELFF
v_gene: TRBV7-9; j_gene: TRBJ2-3; abundance: .; d_gene: .; CDR3nt: TGTGCCAGCAGCCCCACCCTGCGGATTAGCACAGATACGCAGTATTTT; CDR3aa: CASSPTLRISTDTQYF
v_gene: TRBV10-3; j_gene: TRBJ1-2; abundance: .; d_gene: .; CDR3nt: TGTGCCATCAGTGAGTCGACCCCGGGTGGGTATGGCTACACCTTC; CDR3aa: CAISESTPGGYGYTF
v_gene: TRBV19; j_gene: TRBJ2-1; abundance: .; d_gene: TRBD2; CDR3nt: TGTGCCAGTAGTATATCGGCGGGAGGGAACAATGAGCAGTTCTTC; CDR3aa: CASSISAGGNNEQFF
v_gene: TRBV3-1/TRBV3-2; j_gene: TRBJ1-4; abundance: .; d_gene: .; CDR3nt: TGTGCCAGCAGCCAAGAAGTTCGGAGGGAGGCTAATGAAAAACTGTTTTTT; CDR3aa: CASSQEVRREANEKLFF
v_gene: TRBV12-3/TRBV12-4; j_gene: TRBJ1-4; abundance: .; d_gene: .; CDR3nt: TGTGCCAGCTCGGGGGGGGGAAAACTGTTTTTT; CDR3aa: CASSGGGKLFF
v_gene: TRBV11-2; j_gene: TRBJ1-6; abundance: .; d_gene: .; CDR3nt: TGTGCCAGCAGCTATATGGGGGTCCGGGACACAAATAATTCACCCCTCCACTTT; CDR3aa: CASSYMGVRDTNNSPLHF
v_gene: TRBV5-1; j_gene: TRBJ2-7; abundance: .; d_gene: TRBD1; CDR3nt: TGCGCCAGCAGCCTTGGGAGTTACAGGGGCGAATACGAGCAGTACTTC; CDR3aa: CASSLGSYRGEYEQYF
v_gene: TRBV10-3; j_gene: TRBJ2-1; abundance: once; d_gene: .; CDR3nt: TGTGCCACCGCCCTTAGCAGTGAGCAGTTCTTC; CDR3aa: CATALSSEQFF
v_gene: TRBV5-1; j_gene: TRBJ1-6; abundance: .; d_gene: TRBD1; CDR3nt: TGCGCCAGCAGCTTGGGGCTGGGACAGCTTCATTCACCCCTCCACTTT; CDR3aa: CASSLGLGQLHSPLHF
v_gene: TRBV9; j_gene: TRBJ1-2; abundance: .; d_gene: .; CDR3nt: TGTGCCAGCAGCCCGTACCAGGGGCAAGGCTACACCTTC; CDR3aa: CASSPYQGQGYTF
v_gene: TRBV30; j_gene: TRBJ1-5; abundance: .; d_gene: .; CDR3nt: TGTGCCTGGAGTTCCCTCAACCCCGGGCAGCCCCAGCATTTT; CDR3aa: CAWSSLNPGQPQHF
v_gene: TRBV6-5; j_gene: TRBJ2-1; abundance: .; d_gene: .; CDR3nt: TGTGCCAGCAGTTACTCGATCCCGGGTAATGGGAATGAGCAGTTCTTC; CDR3aa: CASSYSIPGNGNEQFF
v_gene: TRBV11-2; j_gene: TRBJ1-1; abundance: .; d_gene: .; CDR3nt: TGTGCCAGCAGCTTAGGCGGAATGAACACTGAAGCTTTCTTT; CDR3aa: CASSLGGMNTEAFF
v_gene: TRBV5-4; j_gene: TRBJ1-5; abundance: .; d_gene: .; CDR3nt: TGTGCCAGCAGCTTGGCCGGAGGGCAGCAGCCCCAGCATTTT; CDR3aa: CASSLAGGQQPQHF
v_gene: TRBV6-5; j_gene: TRBJ2-7; abundance: .; d_gene: TRBD1; CDR3nt: TGTGCCAGCAGCCAAATAGGGACAGTTCAAGAGCAGTACTTC; CDR3aa: CASSQIGTVQEQYF
v_gene: TRBV12-2; j_gene: TRBJ1-1; abundance: once; d_gene: .; CDR3nt: TGTGCAAGTCGCTTCTGGAACACTGAAGCTTTCTTT; CDR3aa: CASRFWNTEAFF
v_gene: TRBV5-8; j_gene: TRBJ2-7; abundance: .; d_gene: .; CDR3nt: TGTGCCAGCAGCTTGGGAGCGGAGAGCTCCTACGAGCAGTACTTC; CDR3aa: CASSLGAESSYEQYF
v_gene: TRBV15; j_gene: TRBJ1-6; abundance: .; d_gene: .; CDR3nt: TGTGCCACCAGCAGAGGTGTAGCGTCACCCCTCCACTTT; CDR3aa: CATSRGVASPLHF
v_gene: TRBV24-1; j_gene: TRBJ1-6; abundance: .; d_gene: .; CDR3nt: TGTGCCACCACCGACATCGGTACCCCCCTCCACTTT; CDR3aa: CATTDIGTPLHF
v_gene: TRBV5-1; j_gene: TRBJ1-2; abundance: .; d_gene: TRBD1; CDR3nt: TGCGCCAGCAGCTTGGGTACAGGGGCGAGCTATGGCTACACCTTC; CDR3aa: CASSLGTGASYGYTF
v_gene: TRBV6-5; j_gene: TRBJ2-1; abundance: few; d_gene: .; CDR3nt: TGTGCCAGCAGTCCCTTAAACAATGAGCAGTTCTTC; CDR3aa: CASSPLNNEQFF
v_gene: TRBV5-4; j_gene: TRBJ2-7; abundance: .; d_gene: TRBD2; CDR3nt: TGTGCCAGCAGCTTGGCCGGCGGGAGGGCCGGCGAGCAGTACTTC; CDR3aa: CASSLAGGRAGEQYF
v_gene: TRBV4-1; j_gene: TRBJ1-5; abundance: .; d_gene: .; CDR3nt: TGCGCCAGCAGCCAAGAGCGGGACAATCAGCCCCAGCATTTT; CDR3aa: CASSQERDNQPQHF
v_gene: TRBV5-6; j_gene: TRBJ1-5; abundance: few; d_gene: .; CDR3nt: TGTGCCAGCAGCAAGCAGGGGATTGATAGCAATCAGCCCCAGCATTTT; CDR3aa: CASSKQGIDSNQPQHF
v_gene: TRBV18; j_gene: TRBJ2-7; abundance: .; d_gene: TRBD1; CDR3nt: TGTGCCAGCTCACCGGACAGGAATAACTACGAGCAGTACTTC; CDR3aa: CASSPDRNNYEQYF
v_gene: TRBV24-1; j_gene: TRBJ2-7; abundance: few; d_gene: .; CDR3nt: TGTGCCACCAGTGCCCACACAACCTACGAGCAGTACTTC; CDR3aa: CATSAHTTYEQYF
v_gene: TRBV9; j_gene: TRBJ1-3; abundance: .; d_gene: .; CDR3nt: TGTGCCAGCAGCGTAGGGCAGGATACTGGAAACACCATATATTTT; CDR3aa: CASSVGQDTGNTIYF
v_gene: TRBV19; j_gene: TRBJ2-3; abundance: .; d_gene: TRBD1; CDR3nt: TGTGCCAGTAGTATTGAGTTGCCGGGACAGATAACAGATACGCAGTATTTT; CDR3aa: CASSIELPGQITDTQYF
v_gene: TRBV10-3; j_gene: TRBJ2-1; abundance: .; d_gene: TRBD2; CDR3nt: TGTGCCATCAGTCCGACTAGCGGGGAAGGGGGTGAGCAGTTCTTC; CDR3aa: CAISPTSGEGGEQFF
v_gene: TRBV9; j_gene: TRBJ2-5; abundance: .; d_gene: .; CDR3nt: TGTGCCAGCAGCGTCCAGGAGGGTAGGGGCCAGGAGACCCAGTACTTC; CDR3aa: CASSVQEGRGQETQYF
v_gene: TRBV11-3; j_gene: TRBJ1-1; abundance: .; d_gene: TRBD1; CDR3nt: TGTGCCAGCAGCCATGGGGGGACAGGGGTTCTCGGTGAAGCTTTCTTT; CDR3aa: CASSHGGTGVLGEAFF
v_gene: TRBV11-2; j_gene: TRBJ2-1; abundance: .; d_gene: TRBD2; CDR3nt: TGTGCCAGCAGCCGAAGGTCTAGCGGGAGGGATGAGCAGTTCTTC; CDR3aa: CASSRRSSGRDEQFF
v_gene: TRBV10-3; j_gene: TRBJ1-1; abundance: .; d_gene: .; CDR3nt: TGTGCCATCAGTGCTCTTGCGGGTTCTTCTGAAGCTTTCTTT; CDR3aa: CAISALAGSSEAFF
v_gene: TRBV14; j_gene: TRBJ2-1; abundance: .; d_gene: .; CDR3nt: TGTGCCAGCAGCCCCCAGGTAACAGTTTTCGTCAATGAGCAGTTCTTC; CDR3aa: CASSPQVTVFVNEQFF
v_gene: TRBV3-1/TRBV3-2; j_gene: TRBJ1-3; abundance: .; d_gene: TRBD1; CDR3nt: TGTGCCAGCAGCTCACAGGGGCGCTCTGGAAACACCATATATTTT; CDR3aa: CASSSQGRSGNTIYF
v_gene: TRBV24-1; j_gene: TRBJ1-2; abundance: .; d_gene: .; CDR3nt: TGTGCCACCAGTGACCTCTATGGCTACACCTTC; CDR3aa: CATSDLYGYTF
v_gene: TRBV19; j_gene: TRBJ1-2; abundance: .; d_gene: .; CDR3nt: TGTGCCAGTAGTATAGATCTAGGGGTATATGGCTACACCTTC; CDR3aa: CASSIDLGVYGYTF
v_gene: TRBV9; j_gene: TRBJ2-1; abundance: .; d_gene: TRBD2; CDR3nt: TGTGCCAGCAGCGTAGGGCTAGCGGGAGGGTTCTCTGAGCAGTTCTTC; CDR3aa: CASSVGLAGGFSEQFF
v_gene: TRBV19; j_gene: TRBJ2-2; abundance: .; d_gene: TRBD2; CDR3nt: TGTGCCAGTAGTATAGGACTAGCGGGAGCCGGGGAGCTGTTTTTT; CDR3aa: CASSIGLAGAGELFF
v_gene: TRBV7-7; j_gene: TRBJ2-1; abundance: .; d_gene: TRBD2; CDR3nt: TGTGCTAGCAGCTTGGCGGGAGGGCCTAGGGGGGACAATGAGCAGTTCTTC; CDR3aa: CASSLAGGPRGDNEQFF